Following are 23 T cell receptor beta chains from one sample sequenced in a study of blood T cell repertoires in COVID-19. Data came from immunoSEQ multiplex PCR; TCRdb stores just in-frame clones and leaves some out. Found here are roughly 52,000 clones, over 80% of them singletons; the top ten hold 3.6%. Sequencing used peripheral blood. The receptors here all came from a man aged 35 to 55 with COVID-19, enrolled during active disease.

The rearrangement links TRBV28 to TRBJ2-2; TRBD2 agrees at 8 bases. Germline values: CDR1 MDHEN, CDR2 SYDVKM. V was clipped by 8 bases and J by 5 bases; unmatched bases: 7. The CDR3 contains 14 residues. CDR3 nucleotides: TGTGCCAGCCGAGAACTAGCGGAAACCGGGGAGCTGTTTTTT. This translates into CASRELAETGELFF. Together with reference TRBV28 and TRBJ2-2, the CDR3 gives the full variable domain: DVKVTQSSRYLVKRTGEKVFLECVQDMDHENMFWYRQDPGLGLRLIYFSYDVKMKEKGDIPEGYSVSREKKERFSLILESASTNQTSMYLCASRELAETGELFFGEGSRLTVL.

V usage is TRBV18 and J usage is TRBJ1-3, with 8 bases lining up with TRBD1. The V and J ends lost 3 bases and 3 bases, in that order; junction bases with no gene match: 7. Germline values: CDR1 KGHSH, CDR2 LQKENI. The CDR3 has 16 amino acids. CDR3 sequence reads: CASSPRTGINGNTIYF. CDR3 DNA: TGTGCCAGCTCACCTCGGACAGGGATCAATGGAAACACCATATATTTT.

This clone was seen once. The CDR3 DNA is TGTGCCAGCACGGGAGGACCCTCGGACGAGCAGTACTTC. Its translation: CASTGGPSDEQYF. The V gene is TRBV21-1, the J gene TRBJ2-7; the DNA was not compared with TRBD2, the D call given in the table. TRBV21-1 is tagged as a pseudogene. The CDR3 sequence is 13 residues long.

CDR3 nucleotides: TGTGCCAGCAGCTTAGGGGACAGAAGACTCTCTGGAAACACCATATATTTT. This gives the protein CASSLGDRRLSGNTIYF. The V call is TRBV11-2, the J call TRBJ1-3, with 7 bases matching TRBD1. Germline V gives CDR1 SGHAT, CDR2 FQNNGV. This CDR3 comprises 17 residues. V gave up 1 base and J gave up 0 bases; unmatched junction bases: 6.

The chain combines TRBV30 with TRBJ1-2; no firm D call. The germline V and J ends were trimmed by 7 bases and 3 bases, with 9 bases remaining between them. The germline gives CDR1 GTSNPN, CDR2 SVGIG (reference sequence). The CDR3 sequence is 11 residues long. The CDR3 here is CAYRRYYGYTF. Written as DNA, the CDR3 is TGTGCCTACAGACGGTACTATGGCTACACCTTC.

The V call is TRBV5-1, the J call TRBJ2-1; 13 bases are shared with TRBD2. Trimming cost V 4 bases and J 4 bases; bases outside gene matches: 8. The CDR3 spans 17 residues. Per germline, CDR1 SGHRS and CDR2 YFSETQ. CDR3: CASSHPGLAGLYNEQFF. The CDR3 DNA sequence: TGCGCCAGCAGCCACCCGGGACTAGCGGGGCTTTACAATGAGCAGTTCTTC.

The V gene is TRBV5-8, the J gene TRBJ2-1; 11 nucleotides match TRBD2. Trimming took 3 bases from V and 4 from J; bases not matched to a gene: 6. CDR3 length: 16 amino acids. The germline V gene has CDR1 SGHTS and CDR2 YDEGEE. This CDR3 reads CASSSILAGEYNEQFF. CDR3 nucleotide sequence: TGTGCCAGCAGCTCCATACTAGCGGGGGAATACAATGAGCAGTTCTTC.

J is TRBJ2-5 and V is TRBV5-4; D call uncertain. In germline, CDR1 is SGHNT, CDR2 YYREEE (reference sequence). V was trimmed by 0 bases and J by 7 bases, leaving 13 bases between them. The CDR3 length is 14 residues. CDR3 bases: TGTGCCAGCAGCTTGGATTTGGAGCTGGGGACCCAGTACTTC. The encoded protein is CASSLDLELGTQYF.

The genes are TRBV6-5 and TRBJ2-1, with D possibly TRBD1 on 8 matching bases. This CDR3 spans 15 amino acids. Germline CDR1 and CDR2: MNHEY and SVGAGI. V was shortened by 8 bases and J by 3 bases, with 17 bases between the two germline ends. In DNA form, the CDR3 reads TGTGCCAGCGGGGGGGGGACAGGACACTACAATGAGCAGTTCTTC. It codes for CASGGGTGHYNEQFF.

This clone has a single count. This sequence joins TRBV7-8 and TRBJ1-1; 7 positions match TRBD1. Germline V gene data show CDR1 as SGHVS and CDR2 as FQNEAQ. Trimming removed 3 bases from V and 3 bases from J; junction bases left unmatched: 10. The CDR3 sequence is 16 residues long. CDR3 region: CASSFVGQGVYTEAFF. The CDR3 DNA reads as TGTGCCAGCAGCTTTGTTGGCCAGGGGGTGTACACTGAAGCTTTCTTT.

The V and J genes are TRBV4-1 and TRBJ1-2; 10 bases are a match to TRBD1. V trimming: 4 bases; J trimming: 8 bases; junction bases outside the gene matches: 10. Germline assignment: CDR1 MGHRA and CDR2 YSYEKL. The CDR3 covers 15 residues. CDR3 sequence reads: CASSLGGQGSGGYTF. The CDR3 bases are TGCGCCAGCAGCCTCGGGGGACAGGGGTCGGGAGGCTACACCTTC.

For this clone: Germline is not matched at one junction end, which may reflect a read error. The CDR3 DNA follows: TGTGCCAGAAGCCTCGACAGGAGCCTACAAACCTCCTTC. Protein sequence: CARSLDRSLQTSF. The rearrangement joins TRBV5-3 to TRBJ1-2, with TRBD1 as a possible D gene (6 bases). TRBV5-3 is designated an ORF whose function remains uncertain. This CDR3 contains 13 residues.

The V call is TRBV20-1, the J call TRBJ1-2; D is unclear. The CDR3 loop spans 11 amino acids. Trimming removed 6 bases from V and 8 bases from J, with 13 bases in between. From germline, CDR1 is DFQATT and CDR2 SNEGSKA (reference sequence). The CDR3 DNA reads as TGCAGTGCCCACCGCCTGGCCGGCTACACCTTC. It encodes CSAHRLAGYTF.

This sequence joins TRBV2 and TRBJ1-4; D may be TRBD1 (6 bases). Trimming pared 1 base from V and 3 bases from J, leaving 9 bases between. CDR3 length: 15 residues. Germline lookup yields CDR1 SNHLY and CDR2 FYNNEI. The CDR3 DNA reads TGTGCCAGCAGTGAAGAGGCAGGGGCTAATGAAAAACTGTTTTTT. Residues: CASSEEAGANEKLFF.

This chain connects TRBV29-1 to TRBJ2-7; a possible D gene is TRBD2 (6 bases). Germline V gene lookup returns CDR1 SQVTM and CDR2 ANQGSEA. The V gene lost 3 bases and the J gene lost 7 bases, with 16 bases spanning the gap. The length of the CDR3 is 13 residues. The CDR3 region has the DNA TGCAGCGTTGATGGGGGGTCGGTAATGGAGCAGTACTTC. This gives the protein CSVDGGSVMEQYF.

The chain is built from TRBV12-3 or TRBV12-4 and TRBJ2-1; 7 bases fit TRBD2. This CDR3 is built from 13 residues. The V and J ends lost 3 bases and 12 bases, in that order; junction bases with no gene match: 8. The chain's CDR3 is CASSLVGGLVQFF. The CDR3 DNA sequence: TGTGCCAGCAGTTTGGTGGGAGGGCTGGTGCAGTTCTTC.

The CDR3 DNA is TGTGCCAGCAGCCAAGCTCGGGGTGGTCTAAACGAGCAGTACTTC. This codes for CASSQARGGLNEQYF. The chain combines TRBV7-8 with TRBJ2-7, with a possible D match to TRBD2 (5 bases). Trimming removed 5 bases at V and 5 bases at J, with 19 bases between. The CDR3 sequence is 15 residues long. In germline, CDR1 is SGHVS, CDR2 FQNEAQ. Variable domain in full (rest from reference TRBV7-8 and TRBJ2-7): GAGVSQSPRYKVAKRGQDVALRCDPISGHVSLFWYQQALGQGPEFLTYFQNEAQLDKSGLPSDRFFAERPEGSVSTLKIQRTQQEDSAVYLCASSQARGGLNEQYFGPGTRLTVT.

Only one count was recorded for this clone. The chain recombines TRBV2 with TRBJ2-2; a weak D match, TRBD2 (6 bases). This CDR3 has 17 amino acids. Germline-derived CDR1 and CDR2 are SNHLY and FYNNEI. V lost 8 bases and J 6 bases, leaving 25 bases between the germline ends. The CDR3 nucleotides are TGTGCCAGCTCAATACCAGCGGAGGGCCTGTCGTCCGGGGAGCTGTTTTTT. This sequence encodes CASSIPAEGLSSGELFF.

The gene calls are TRBV28 and TRBJ1-2; weak D call: TRBD1 (6 bases). Germline V gene lookup returns CDR1 MDHEN and CDR2 SYDVKM. The CDR3 length is 14 residues. Trimming stripped 3 bases from V and 7 bases from J, with 15 bases between. CDR3 loop: CASSFSGGGGGYTF. The CDR3 coding sequence is TGTGCCAGCAGTTTCTCAGGTGGGGGCGGTGGCTACACCTTC.

The genes are TRBV19 and TRBJ2-3; TRBD2 agrees at 7 bases. The germline gives CDR1 LNHDA, CDR2 SQIVND (reference sequence). The CDR3 length is 15 residues. Trimming at V came to 3 bases and at J to 2 bases, leaving 5 bases not matched to a gene. The CDR3, as DNA: TGTGCCAGTAGTATTGAGCGGGGTCTCACAGATACGCAGTATTTT. Residues: CASSIERGLTDTQYF.

CDR3 in amino acids: CASSQAGGLTDTQYF. The DNA of the CDR3 is TGTGCCAGCAGCCAAGCGGGAGGGCTCACAGATACGCAGTATTTT. The V call is TRBV7-3, the J call TRBJ2-3, with 10 bases lining up with TRBD2. The CDR3 length is 15 residues. Germline CDR1 is SGHTA and CDR2 is FQGTGA. The V segment lost 5 bases and the J segment 2 bases; nucleotides outside the gene matches: 4.

V usage is TRBV2 and J usage is TRBJ1-3, with TRBD1 matching 10 bases. Germline V gives CDR1 SNHLY, CDR2 FYNNEI. V was clipped by 8 bases and J by 0 bases; unmatched bases: 10. This CDR3 is 17 amino acids long. CDR3 in DNA: TGTGCCAGCTGGGGACAGGGGCCTTTATTCTCTGGAAACACCATATATTTT. Amino acids: CASWGQGPLFSGNTIYF.

V is TRBV5-4 and J is TRBJ2-4, with 9 nucleotides matching TRBD1. CDR1 SGHNT and CDR2 YYREEE come from the germline V gene (reference sequence). CDR3 length: 16 amino acids. V dropped 4 bases and J dropped 1; count of bases not matched to a gene: 6. The CDR3 protein is CASSNRDRVAKNIQYF. DNA of the CDR3: TGTGCCAGCAGCAACCGGGACAGGGTTGCCAAAAACATTCAGTACTTC.